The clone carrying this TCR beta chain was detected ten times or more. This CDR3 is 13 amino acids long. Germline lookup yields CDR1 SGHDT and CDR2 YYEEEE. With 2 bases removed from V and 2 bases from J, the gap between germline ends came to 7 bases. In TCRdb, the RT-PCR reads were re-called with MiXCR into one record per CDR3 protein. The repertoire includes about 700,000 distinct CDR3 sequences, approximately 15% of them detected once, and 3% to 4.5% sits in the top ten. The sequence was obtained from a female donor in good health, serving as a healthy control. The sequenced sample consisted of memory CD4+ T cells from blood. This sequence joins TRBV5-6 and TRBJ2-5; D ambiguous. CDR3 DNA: TGTGCCAGCAGCTTCATTTCGCAAGAGACCCAGTACTTC. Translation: CASSFISQETQYF.